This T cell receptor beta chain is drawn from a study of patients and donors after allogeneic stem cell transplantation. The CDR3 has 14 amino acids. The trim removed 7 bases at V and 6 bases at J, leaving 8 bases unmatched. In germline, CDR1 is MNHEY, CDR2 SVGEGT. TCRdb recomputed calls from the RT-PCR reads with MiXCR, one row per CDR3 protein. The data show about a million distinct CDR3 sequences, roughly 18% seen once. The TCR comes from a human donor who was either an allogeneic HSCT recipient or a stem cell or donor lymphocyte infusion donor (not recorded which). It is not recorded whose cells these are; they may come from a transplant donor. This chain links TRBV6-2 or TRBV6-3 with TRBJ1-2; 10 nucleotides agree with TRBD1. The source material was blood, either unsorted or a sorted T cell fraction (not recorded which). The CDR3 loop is CASNRQGAKNGYTF. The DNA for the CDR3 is TGTGCCAGCAACCGACAGGGGGCGAAGAATGGCTACACCTTC.